These 15 T cell receptor beta chains were sequenced from one sample in a study of T-cell memory formation after mild COVID-19 (TCRdb year 2021). Libraries came from 5' RACE. Sequencing took place on an Illumina NovaSeq 6000. TCRdb's own reprocessing of the public reads used fastp at Q25 and MiXCR and kept productive beta chains. Entries that share a CDR3 protein sequence are merged under the most common genes and DNA. The sample table lists roughly 580,000 distinct CDR3 sequences, approximately 18% of them with a count of one. The ten largest clones add up to about 11% of the sample. The sample consisted of PBMCs or a T cell subset sorted from them (not recorded which). The receptors come from an adult woman who had mild COVID-19 (a few samples of this study predate the infection). The sample titles of this study are shuffled in the database, so cell type and time point are left out; the donor was told from shared clones.

This clonotype was seen a handful of times. This chain uses TRBV4-3 with TRBJ2-3; 8 bases map to TRBD1. Germline V gene data show CDR1 as LGHNA and CDR2 as YSLEER. CDR3 length: 16 residues. Trimming took 0 bases from V and 0 from J; bases not matched to a gene: 2. The CDR3 nucleotides read TGCGCCAGCAGCCAAGACAGGGGGCTTAGCACAGATACGCAGTATTTT. Its protein product is CASSQDRGLSTDTQYF.

This clonotype came up once. The chain employs TRBV6-5 and TRBJ1-4, with D unclear. Germline-derived CDR1 and CDR2 are MNHEY and SVGAGI. The CDR3 has 14 residues. V lost 2 bases, J lost 8 bases, and 12 bases lay in between. CDR3 DNA sequence: TGTGCCAGCAGTTACCTCGGGGAAGTCGAAAAACTGTTTTTT. It specifies CASSYLGEVEKLFF.

Comments on this clonotype: An end of the junction differs from the germline gene, which may be a read error. The gene calls are TRBV12-3 or TRBV12-4 and TRBJ1-4; 12 bases match TRBD1. The CDR3 length is 15 residues. For the CDR3, the DNA is TGTGCCAGCAGTCTAGCCGGGACAGGGGGCGGAAAACTGTTTTTT. It specifies CASSLAGTGGGKLFF.

This clonotype was observed a handful of times. The chain is built from TRBV5-1 and TRBJ1-1; tentative D call: TRBD1 (6 bases). The germline V gene encodes CDR1 SGHRS and CDR2 YFSETQ. Trimming took off 0 bases at V and 12 bases at J, with 18 bases between the two ends. There are 14 residues in the CDR3. In DNA form, the CDR3 reads TGCGCCAGCAGCTTGGATTTCCGGCAGGGGCGTACTTTCTTT. This sequence encodes CASSLDFRQGRTFF.

V usage is TRBV10-3 and J usage is TRBJ2-1; D is perhaps TRBD1 (6 bases). The V gene's germline CDR1 is ENHRY and CDR2 SYGVKD. V was pared by 5 bases and J by 5 bases, with 13 bases between. This CDR3 is built from 14 residues. Here the CDR3 reads CAISSDSLNNEQFF. The DNA for the CDR3 is TGTGCCATCAGTTCGGACAGCCTCAACAATGAGCAGTTCTTC.

This clonotype occurred a few times. The germline gene is not matched at one end of the junction; a read error may be the cause. The chain is built from TRBV4-1 and TRBJ2-2, with 12 positions matching TRBD2. The CDR3 extends over 15 amino acids. Germline CDR1 MGHRA, CDR2 YSYEKL. The CDR3 reads CASSQEPRTSGELFF. CDR3 coding DNA: TGCGCCAGCAGCCAAGAACCCCGGACTAGCGGGGAACTGTTTTTT.

This sequence joins TRBV6-2 or TRBV6-3 and TRBJ2-7, with TRBD2 matching 8 bases. This CDR3 comprises 15 residues. Trimming cost V 5 bases and J 4 bases; bases outside gene matches: 10. Germline V gives CDR1 MNHEY, CDR2 SVGEGT. The CDR3 DNA reads as TGTGCCAGCAGTGTGGGGCCAGCGGGGGTTTACGAGCAGTACTTC. Its protein product is CASSVGPAGVYEQYF.

This clonotype was observed a few times. The chain is built from TRBV5-1 and TRBJ2-1; maybe TRBD1 (5 bases). Germline-derived CDR1 and CDR2 are SGHRS and YFSETQ. The CDR3 sequence is 14 residues long. Trimming stripped 4 bases from V and 2 bases from J, with 10 bases between. CDR3 protein: CASSDWGTYNEQFF. CDR3 bases: TGCGCCAGCAGCGACTGGGGCACCTACAATGAGCAGTTCTTC.

The chain recombines TRBV6-2 or TRBV6-3 with TRBJ1-6, with D perhaps matching TRBD1 (5 bases). The CDR3 is 15 amino acids. Germline V lookup: CDR1 MNHEY, CDR2 SVGEGT. V dropped 4 bases and J dropped 5 bases, with 12 bases sitting between them. The CDR3 sequence is CASSFMSGNNSPLHF. DNA of the CDR3: TGTGCCAGCAGTTTCATGTCAGGGAATAATTCACCCCTCCACTTT.

This clonotype showed up many times. The chain carries TRBV3-1 and TRBJ2-1; D is possibly TRBD1 (5 bases). CDR3 length equals 14 residues. From germline, CDR1 is LGHDT and CDR2 YNNKEL (reference sequence). The V gene lost 1 base and the J gene lost 5 bases, with 9 bases spanning the gap. CDR3 sequence: CASSQVAGHNEQFF. CDR3 in DNA: TGTGCCAGCAGCCAAGTTGCAGGGCACAATGAGCAGTTCTTC.

This clonotype was picked up a small number of times. The CDR3 here is CASSFLGPAELFF. The CDR3 DNA reads as TGTGCCAGCAGTTTTCTGGGACCAGCGGAGCTGTTTTTT. The V and J genes are TRBV12-3 or TRBV12-4 and TRBJ2-2, with D possibly called TRBD1 or TRBD2 (5 bases each). The CDR3 length is 13 residues. Trimming took off 3 bases at V and 10 bases at J, with 12 bases between the two ends.

V is TRBV4-2 and J is TRBJ1-6; 12 bases match TRBD1. The germline V gene encodes CDR1 LGHNA and CDR2 YNFKEQ. This CDR3 is built from 15 residues. V shed 3 bases, J shed 12 bases, and the junction held 6 bases outside the gene matches. DNA of the CDR3: TGTGCCAGCAGCCAGTCCGGGACAGGGGGCCGACCCCTCCACTTT. It is translated as CASSQSGTGGRPLHF.

The V call is TRBV27, the J call TRBJ1-3; TRBD1 aligns across 8 bases. V trimming: 10 bases; J trimming: 3 bases; junction bases outside the gene matches: 8. CDR1 and CDR2 (germline): MNHEY, SMNVEV (reference sequence). The CDR3 length is 14 residues. The CDR3 region has the DNA TGTGCCACCCGTCCAGGGGGCTATGGAAACACCATATATTTT. Amino acid sequence: CATRPGGYGNTIYF.

This clonotype occurred a few times. The junction and the germline gene differ at one end; a read error may be behind it. The CDR3 loop is CRGTEAFF. Written as DNA, the CDR3 is TGTAGGGGTACTGAAGCCTTCTTT. The chain links TRBV20-1 to TRBJ1-1; D is possibly TRBD1 (5 bases). The CDR3 totals 8 residues. Germline assignment: CDR1 DFQATT and CDR2 SNEGSKA (reference sequence).

This clonotype came up a few times. The chain is built from TRBV5-6 and TRBJ1-2; D is uncertain. The germline gives CDR1 SGHDT, CDR2 YYEEEE. V was trimmed by 2 bases and J by 8 bases, leaving 25 bases between them. The CDR3 is 17 amino acids. CDR3 DNA: TGTGCCAGCAGCTTAGGTATGGATTGGGTCTCGGTCTACGGCTACACCTTC. Translated: CASSLGMDWVSVYGYTF.